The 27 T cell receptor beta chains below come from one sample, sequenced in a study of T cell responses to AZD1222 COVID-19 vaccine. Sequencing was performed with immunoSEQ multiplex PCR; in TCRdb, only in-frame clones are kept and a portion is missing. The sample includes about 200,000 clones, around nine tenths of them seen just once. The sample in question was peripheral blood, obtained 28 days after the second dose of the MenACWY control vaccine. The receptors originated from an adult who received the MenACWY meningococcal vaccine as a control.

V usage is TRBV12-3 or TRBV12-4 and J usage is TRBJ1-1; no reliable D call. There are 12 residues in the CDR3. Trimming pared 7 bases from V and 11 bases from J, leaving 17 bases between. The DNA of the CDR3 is TGTGCCAGCACTTTCGGGGAGTTGCAGGCTTTCTTT. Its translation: CASTFGELQAFF.

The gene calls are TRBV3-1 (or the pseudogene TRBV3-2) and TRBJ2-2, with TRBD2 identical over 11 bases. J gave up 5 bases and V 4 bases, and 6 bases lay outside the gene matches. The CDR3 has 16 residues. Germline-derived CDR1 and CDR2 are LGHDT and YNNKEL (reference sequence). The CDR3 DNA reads TGTGCCAGCAGCCCCACTAGCGGGAGTATAACCGGGGAGCTGTTTTTT. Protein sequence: CASSPTSGSITGELFF.

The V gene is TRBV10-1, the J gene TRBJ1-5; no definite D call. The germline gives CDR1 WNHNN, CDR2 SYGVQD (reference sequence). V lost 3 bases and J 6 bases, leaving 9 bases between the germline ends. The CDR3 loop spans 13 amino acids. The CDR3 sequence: CASSEGLTQPQHF. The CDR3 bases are TGCGCCAGCAGTGAAGGGCTGACTCAGCCCCAGCATTTT.

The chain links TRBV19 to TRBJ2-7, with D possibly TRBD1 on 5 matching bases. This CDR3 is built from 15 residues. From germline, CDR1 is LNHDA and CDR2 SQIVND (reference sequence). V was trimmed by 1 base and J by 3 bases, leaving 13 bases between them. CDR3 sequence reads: CASSIAVTAYYEQYF. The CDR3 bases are TGTGCCAGTAGTATAGCTGTGACAGCATACTACGAGCAGTACTTC.

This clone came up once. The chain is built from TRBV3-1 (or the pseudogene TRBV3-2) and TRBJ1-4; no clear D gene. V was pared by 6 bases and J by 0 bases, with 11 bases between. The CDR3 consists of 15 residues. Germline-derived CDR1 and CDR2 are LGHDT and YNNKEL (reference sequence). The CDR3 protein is CASSPLDATNEKLFF. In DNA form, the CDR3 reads TGTGCCAGCAGTCCACTTGACGCAACTAATGAAAAACTGTTTTTT.

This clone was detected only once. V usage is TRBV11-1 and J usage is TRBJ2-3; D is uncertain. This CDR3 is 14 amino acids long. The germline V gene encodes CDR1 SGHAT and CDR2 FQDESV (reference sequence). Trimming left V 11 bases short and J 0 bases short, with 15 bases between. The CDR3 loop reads CAAKGSLSTDTQYF. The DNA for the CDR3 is TGTGCCGCCAAAGGTTCGCTTAGCACAGATACGCAGTATTTT.

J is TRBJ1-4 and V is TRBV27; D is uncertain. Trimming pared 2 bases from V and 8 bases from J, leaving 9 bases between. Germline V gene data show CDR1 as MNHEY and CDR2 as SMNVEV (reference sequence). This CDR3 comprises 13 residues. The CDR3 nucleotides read TGTGCCAGCAGTTTAACCCCGTGGGAAAAACTGTTTTTT. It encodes CASSLTPWEKLFF.

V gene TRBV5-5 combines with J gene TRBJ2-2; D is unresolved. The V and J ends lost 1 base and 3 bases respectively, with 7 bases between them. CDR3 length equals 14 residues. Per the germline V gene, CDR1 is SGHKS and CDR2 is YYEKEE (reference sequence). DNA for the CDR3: TGTGCCAGCAGCTTGTGGGGTGACACCGGGGAGCTGTTTTTT. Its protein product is CASSLWGDTGELFF.

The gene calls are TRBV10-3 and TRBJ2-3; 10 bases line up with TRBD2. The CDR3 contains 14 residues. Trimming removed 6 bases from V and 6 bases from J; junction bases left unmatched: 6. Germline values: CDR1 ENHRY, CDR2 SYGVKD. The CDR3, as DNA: TGTGCCATCAGGGCCCGAGCGGGAGGGGATACGCAGTATTTT. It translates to CAIRARAGGDTQYF.

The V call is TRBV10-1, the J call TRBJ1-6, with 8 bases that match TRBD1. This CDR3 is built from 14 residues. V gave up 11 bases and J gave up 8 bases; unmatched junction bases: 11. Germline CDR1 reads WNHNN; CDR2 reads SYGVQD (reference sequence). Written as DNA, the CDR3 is TGCGCCCGAAGGGACAGGTACCTTGATTCACCCCTCCACTTT. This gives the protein CARRDRYLDSPLHF.

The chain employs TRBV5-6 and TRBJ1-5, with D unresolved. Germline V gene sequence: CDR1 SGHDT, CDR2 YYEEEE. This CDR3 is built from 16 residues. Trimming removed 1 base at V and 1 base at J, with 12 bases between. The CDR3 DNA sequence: TGTGCCAGCAGCTTGATGACGGGTCGAAGCAATCAGCCCCAGCATTTT. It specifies CASSLMTGRSNQPQHF.

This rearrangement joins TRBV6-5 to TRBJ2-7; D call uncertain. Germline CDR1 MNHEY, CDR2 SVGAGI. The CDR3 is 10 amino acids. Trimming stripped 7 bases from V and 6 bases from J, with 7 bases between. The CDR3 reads CASNTFEQYF. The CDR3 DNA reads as TGTGCCAGCAATACGTTCGAGCAGTACTTC.

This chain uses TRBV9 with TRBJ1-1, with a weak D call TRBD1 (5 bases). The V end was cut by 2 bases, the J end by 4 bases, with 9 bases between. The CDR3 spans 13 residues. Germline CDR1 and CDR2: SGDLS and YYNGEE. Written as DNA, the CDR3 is TGTGCCAGCAGCGTCTCAGGGACCACTGAAGCTTTCTTT. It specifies CASSVSGTTEAFF.

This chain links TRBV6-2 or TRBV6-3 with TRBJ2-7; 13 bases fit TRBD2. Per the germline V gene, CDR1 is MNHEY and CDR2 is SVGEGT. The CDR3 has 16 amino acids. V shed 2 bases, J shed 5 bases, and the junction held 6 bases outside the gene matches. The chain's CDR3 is CASSYRGLAGDHEQYF. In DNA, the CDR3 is TGTGCCAGCAGTTACCGAGGACTAGCGGGAGATCACGAGCAGTACTTC.

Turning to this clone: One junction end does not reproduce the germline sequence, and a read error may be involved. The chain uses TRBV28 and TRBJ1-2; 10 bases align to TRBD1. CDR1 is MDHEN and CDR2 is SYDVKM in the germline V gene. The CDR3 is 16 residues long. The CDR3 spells CASNLSGTGEYYGYTF. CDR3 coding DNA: TGTGCCAGCAATTTATCCGGGACAGGGGAGTACTATGGCTACACCTTC.

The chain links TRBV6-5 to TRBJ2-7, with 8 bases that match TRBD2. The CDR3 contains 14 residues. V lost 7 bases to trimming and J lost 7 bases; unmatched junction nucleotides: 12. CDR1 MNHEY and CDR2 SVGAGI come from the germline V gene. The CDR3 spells CASNPSGYGGEQYF. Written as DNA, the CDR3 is TGTGCCAGCAACCCTAGCGGGTACGGGGGGGAGCAGTACTTC.

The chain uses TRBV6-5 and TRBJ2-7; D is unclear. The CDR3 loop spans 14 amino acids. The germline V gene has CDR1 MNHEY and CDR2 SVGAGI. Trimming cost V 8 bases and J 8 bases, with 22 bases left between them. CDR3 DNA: TGTGCCAGCGGAGAAATCCGGGCCCGCGGCCAGCAGTACTTC. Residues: CASGEIRARGQQYF.

The CDR3 coding sequence is TGTGCCAGCAGCTTACTAATGGGGGCCGGGGCCAACGTCCTGACTTTC. It translates to CASSLLMGAGANVLTF. This sequence joins TRBV7-6 and TRBJ2-6, with D perhaps TRBD1 (6 bases). The CDR3 loop spans 16 amino acids. V was cut by 2 bases and J by 4 bases, with 12 bases left in between. The germline V gene encodes CDR1 SGHVS and CDR2 FNYEAQ.

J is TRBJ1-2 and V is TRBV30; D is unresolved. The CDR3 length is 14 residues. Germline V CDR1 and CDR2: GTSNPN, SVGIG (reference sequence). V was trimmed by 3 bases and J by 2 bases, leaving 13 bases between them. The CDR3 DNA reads TGTGCCTGGAGCATTTTGGGGAAAAACTATGGCTACACCTTC. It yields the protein CAWSILGKNYGYTF.

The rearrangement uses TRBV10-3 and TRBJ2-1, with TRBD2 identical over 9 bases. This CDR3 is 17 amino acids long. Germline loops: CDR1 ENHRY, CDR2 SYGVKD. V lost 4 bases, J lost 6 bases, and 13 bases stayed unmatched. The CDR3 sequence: CAISGNTLAGSRNEQFF. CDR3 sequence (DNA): TGTGCCATCAGTGGGAATACCCTAGCGGGAAGTCGCAATGAGCAGTTCTTC.

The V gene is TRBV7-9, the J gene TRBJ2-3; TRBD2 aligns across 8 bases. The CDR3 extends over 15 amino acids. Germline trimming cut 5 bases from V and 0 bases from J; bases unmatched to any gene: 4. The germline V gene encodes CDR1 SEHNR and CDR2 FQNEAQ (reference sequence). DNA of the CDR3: TGTGCCAGCAGCATTAGCGGGGAGAGCACAGATACGCAGTATTTT. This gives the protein CASSISGESTDTQYF.

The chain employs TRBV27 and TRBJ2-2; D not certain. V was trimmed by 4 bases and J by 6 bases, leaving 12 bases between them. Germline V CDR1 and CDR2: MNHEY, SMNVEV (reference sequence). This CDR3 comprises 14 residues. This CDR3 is CASSSGLRAGELFF. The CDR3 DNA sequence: TGTGCCAGCAGTTCAGGTTTACGGGCCGGGGAGCTGTTTTTT.

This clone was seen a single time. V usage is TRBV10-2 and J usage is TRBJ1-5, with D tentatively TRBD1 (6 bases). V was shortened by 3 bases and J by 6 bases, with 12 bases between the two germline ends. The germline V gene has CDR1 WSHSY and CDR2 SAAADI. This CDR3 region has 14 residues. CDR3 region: CASSDPGGFQPQHF. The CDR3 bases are TGCGCCAGCAGTGACCCGGGGGGCTTTCAGCCCCAGCATTTT.

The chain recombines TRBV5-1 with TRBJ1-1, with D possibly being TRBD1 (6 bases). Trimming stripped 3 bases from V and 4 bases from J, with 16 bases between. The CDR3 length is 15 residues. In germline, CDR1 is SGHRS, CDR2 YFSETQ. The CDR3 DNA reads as TGCGCCAGCAGCTCGGATACAGGGTCTAGCACTGAAGCTTTCTTT. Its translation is CASSSDTGSSTEAFF.

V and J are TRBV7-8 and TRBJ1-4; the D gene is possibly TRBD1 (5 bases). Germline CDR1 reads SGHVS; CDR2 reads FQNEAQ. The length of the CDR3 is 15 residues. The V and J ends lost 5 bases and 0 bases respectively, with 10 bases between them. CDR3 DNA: TGTGCCAGCAGCGGGACCCACGCAACTAATGAAAAACTGTTTTTT. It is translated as CASSGTHATNEKLFF.

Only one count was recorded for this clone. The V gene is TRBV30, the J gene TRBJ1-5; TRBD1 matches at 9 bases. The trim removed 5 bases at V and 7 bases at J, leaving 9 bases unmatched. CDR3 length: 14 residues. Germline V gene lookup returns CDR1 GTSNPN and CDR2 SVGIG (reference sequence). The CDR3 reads CAWSTGGAGQPQHF. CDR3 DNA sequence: TGTGCCTGGTCAACAGGGGGCGCCGGACAGCCCCAGCATTTT.

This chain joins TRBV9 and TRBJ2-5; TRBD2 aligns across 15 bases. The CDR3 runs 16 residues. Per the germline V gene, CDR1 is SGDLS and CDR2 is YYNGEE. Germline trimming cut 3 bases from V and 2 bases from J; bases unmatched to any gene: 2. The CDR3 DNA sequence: TGTGCCAGCAGCGGGGGACTAGCGGGAGGACAAGAGACCCAGTACTTC. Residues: CASSGGLAGGQETQYF.